This T cell receptor (beta chain) was identified during a study of spatial heterogeneity in lung cancer. For the study at large: The count of detected beta-chain sequences consistently exceeded that of alpha-chain sequences. General study findings and limits: In blood, ubiquitous expanded tumor TCRs appeared more at resection than follow-up.

As to time point: sample taken at primary tumor resection. Whole RNA from tumor, nontumor lung or frozen PBMC was sequenced unsorted. The donors comprised some 72 untreated early-stage non-small cell lung cancer patients. The CDR3 has 14 residues. V lost 3 bases to trimming and J lost 8 bases; unmatched junction nucleotides: 4. Germline CDR1 and CDR2: SGHVS and FNYEAQ. This clonotype was found a few times. Its antigen is as yet unknown. A unique molecular identifier was attached to every TCR cDNA molecule. TCRdb re-called the 5' RACE reads through MiXCR, storing one row per CDR3 protein. The data contain tens of thousands of distinct CDR3 sequences, roughly 15% of them singletons.

The sample in question was PBMCs, obtained at surgery. This TCR was sampled from a male donor with early-stage non-small cell lung cancer. The chain carries TRBV7-6 and TRBJ1-4, with 9 bases identical to TRBD1. The CDR3 coding sequence is TGTGCCAGCAGCTTTGGACAGGGGAAGGAAAAACTGTTTTTT. Translated: CASSFGQGKEKLFF.